This TCR beta chain came from a study of shared clonotypes between healthy human individuals. Measured with immunoSEQ multiplex PCR; TCRdb has only the in-frame clones, and not every one. The data show under 150,000 clones, about two thirds seen once. CDR3 size: 16 residues. Germline CDR1 and CDR2: LNHDA and SQIVND (reference sequence). On this clone: Its target is not known. A far larger clone is one base from this, pointing to a likely read error.

General observations from the study: Sorted-subset sequencing was shown by rarefaction to be incomplete despite large depth.

The donor population consisted of healthy HIV-negative adults with no recent acute infections or vaccinations. The clonotype comes from a woman in her 30s in good health. The chain is built from TRBV19 and TRBJ1-5; weak D call: TRBD1 (5 bases). Sequenced input: memory CD8+ T cells sorted from blood. Subset indicated: CD45RO+ cells pooled with CCR7-negative TemRA cells. The CDR3 nucleotides read TGTGCCAGTAGTATTTTTGCGGGGACCACCAATCAGTCCCAGCATTTT. It translates to CASSIFAGTTNQSQHF.